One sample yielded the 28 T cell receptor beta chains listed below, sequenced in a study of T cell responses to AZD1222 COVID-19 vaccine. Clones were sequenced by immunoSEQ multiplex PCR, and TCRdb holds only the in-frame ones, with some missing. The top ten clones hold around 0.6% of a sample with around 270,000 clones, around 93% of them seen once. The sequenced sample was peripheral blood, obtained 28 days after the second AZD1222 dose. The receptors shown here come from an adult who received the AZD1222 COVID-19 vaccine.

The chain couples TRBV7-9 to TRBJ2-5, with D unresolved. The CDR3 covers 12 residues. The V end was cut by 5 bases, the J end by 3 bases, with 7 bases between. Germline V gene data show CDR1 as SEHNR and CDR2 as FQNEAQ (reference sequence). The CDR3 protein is CASSPWEETQYF. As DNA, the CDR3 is TGTGCCAGCAGCCCATGGGAAGAGACCCAGTACTTC. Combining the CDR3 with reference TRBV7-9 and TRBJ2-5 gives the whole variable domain DTGVSQNPRHKITKRGQNVTFRCDPISEHNRLYWYRQTLGQGPEFLTYFQNEAQLEKSRLLSDRFSAERPKGSFSTLEIQRTEQGDSAMYLCASSPWEETQYFGPGTRLLVL.

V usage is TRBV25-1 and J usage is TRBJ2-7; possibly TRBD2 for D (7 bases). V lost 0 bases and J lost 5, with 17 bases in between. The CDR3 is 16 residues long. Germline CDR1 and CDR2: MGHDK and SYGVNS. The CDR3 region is CASSEYRGGRIDEQYF. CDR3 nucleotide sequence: TGTGCCAGCAGTGAATATAGGGGGGGTAGAATCGACGAGCAGTACTTC.

The CDR3 here is CASRTSGSSYEQYF. CDR3 sequence (DNA): TGTGCCAGCAGGACTAGCGGGAGCTCCTACGAGCAGTACTTC. The V call is TRBV6-5, the J call TRBJ2-7, with 12 bases aligning to TRBD2. V dropped 6 bases and J dropped 0; count of bases not matched to a gene: 0. The CDR3 is 14 amino acids. The germline CDR1 and CDR2 sequences are MNHEY and SVGAGI.

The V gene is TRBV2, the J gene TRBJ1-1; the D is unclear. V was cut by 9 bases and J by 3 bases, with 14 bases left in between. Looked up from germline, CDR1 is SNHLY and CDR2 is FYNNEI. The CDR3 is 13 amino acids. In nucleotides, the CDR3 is TGTGCCAGTTTTCTCGGCCCGGACACTGAAGCTTTCTTT. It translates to CASFLGPDTEAFF.

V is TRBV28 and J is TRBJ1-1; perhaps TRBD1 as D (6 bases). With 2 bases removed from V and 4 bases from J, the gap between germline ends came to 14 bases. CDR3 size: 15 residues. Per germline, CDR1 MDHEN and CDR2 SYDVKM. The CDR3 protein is CASSLARGAGTEAFF. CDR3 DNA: TGTGCCAGCAGTTTAGCGAGGGGGGCGGGCACTGAAGCTTTCTTT.

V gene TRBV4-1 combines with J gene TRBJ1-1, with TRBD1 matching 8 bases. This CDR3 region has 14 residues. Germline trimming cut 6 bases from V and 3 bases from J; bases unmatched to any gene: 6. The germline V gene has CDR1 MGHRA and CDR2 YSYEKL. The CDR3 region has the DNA TGCGCCAGCAGGCAGGGGGCGGGGGACACTGAAGCTTTCTTT. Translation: CASRQGAGDTEAFF.

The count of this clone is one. In DNA form, the CDR3 reads TGTGCCAGCAGTTTCAGGGACGGGCAGCCCCAGCATTTT. Translation gives CASSFRDGQPQHF. The V and J genes are TRBV28 and TRBJ1-5; perhaps TRBD1 as D (5 bases). The germline CDR1 and CDR2 sequences are MDHEN and SYDVKM. This CDR3 is built from 13 residues. V was cut by 3 bases and J by 7 bases, with 10 bases left in between.

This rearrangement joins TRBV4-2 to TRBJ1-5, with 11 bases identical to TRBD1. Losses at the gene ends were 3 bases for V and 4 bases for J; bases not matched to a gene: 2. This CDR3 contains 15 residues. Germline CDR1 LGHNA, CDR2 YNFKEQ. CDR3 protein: CASSQDRGLNQPQHF. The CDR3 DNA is TGTGCCAGCAGCCAGGACAGGGGGCTTAATCAGCCCCAGCATTTT.

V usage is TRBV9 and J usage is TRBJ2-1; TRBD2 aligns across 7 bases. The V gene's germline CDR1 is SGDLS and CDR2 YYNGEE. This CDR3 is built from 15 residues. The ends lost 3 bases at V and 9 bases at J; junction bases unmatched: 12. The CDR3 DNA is TGTGCCAGCAGCGGTGGAGGACTAGGGGTCCTTGAGCAGTTCTTC. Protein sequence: CASSGGGLGVLEQFF. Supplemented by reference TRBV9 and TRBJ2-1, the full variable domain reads DSGVTQTPKHLITATGQRVTLRCSPRSGDLSVYWYQQSLDQGLQFLIQYYNGEERAKGNILERFSAQQFPDLHSELNLSSLELGDSALYFCASSGGGLGVLEQFFGPGTRLTVL.

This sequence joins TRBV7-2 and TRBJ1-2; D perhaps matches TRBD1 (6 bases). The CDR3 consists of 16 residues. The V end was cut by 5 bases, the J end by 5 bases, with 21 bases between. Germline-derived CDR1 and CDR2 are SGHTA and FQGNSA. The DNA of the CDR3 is TGTGCCAGCAGCCCTGACCCCAGGGGTAGGCGGTATGGCTACACCTTC. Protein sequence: CASSPDPRGRRYGYTF.

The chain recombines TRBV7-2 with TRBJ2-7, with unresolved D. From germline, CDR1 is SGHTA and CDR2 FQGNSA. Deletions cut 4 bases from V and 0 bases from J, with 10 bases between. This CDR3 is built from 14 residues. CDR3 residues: CASSWAFSSYEQYF. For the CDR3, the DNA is TGTGCCAGCAGCTGGGCCTTTAGCTCCTACGAGCAGTACTTC.

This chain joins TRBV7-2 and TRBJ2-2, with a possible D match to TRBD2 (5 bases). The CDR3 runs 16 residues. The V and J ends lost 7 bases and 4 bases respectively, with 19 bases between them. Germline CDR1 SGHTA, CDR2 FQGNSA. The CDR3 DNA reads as TGTGCCAGCACCCCAATCGATTGGGCGGGCACCGGGGAGCTGTTTTTT. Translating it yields CASTPIDWAGTGELFF.

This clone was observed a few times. The CDR3, as DNA: TGCGCCAGCAGCCCCGAAGGCGGGGCCAACGTCCTGACTTTC. Its protein is CASSPEGGANVLTF. The rearrangement joins TRBV5-1 to TRBJ2-6; D uncertain. The V gene lost 4 bases and the J gene lost 4 bases, with 9 bases spanning the gap. Germline V gives CDR1 SGHRS, CDR2 YFSETQ. This CDR3 comprises 14 residues.

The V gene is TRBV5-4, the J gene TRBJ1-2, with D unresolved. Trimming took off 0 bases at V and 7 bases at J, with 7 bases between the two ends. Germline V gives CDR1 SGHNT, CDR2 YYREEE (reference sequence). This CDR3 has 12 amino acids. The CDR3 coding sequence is TGTGCCAGCAGCTTGGCCTCGGGTGGCTACACCTTC. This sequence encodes CASSLASGGYTF. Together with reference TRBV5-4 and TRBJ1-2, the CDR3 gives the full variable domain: ETGVTQSPTHLIKTRGQQVTLRCSSQSGHNTVSWYQQALGQGPQFIFQYYREEENGRGNFPPRFSGLQFPNYSSELNVNALELDDSALYLCASSLASGGYTFGSGTRLTVV.

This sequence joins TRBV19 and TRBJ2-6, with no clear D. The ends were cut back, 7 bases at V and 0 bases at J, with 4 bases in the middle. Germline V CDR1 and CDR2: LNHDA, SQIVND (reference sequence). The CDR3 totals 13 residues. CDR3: CASTVSGANVLTF. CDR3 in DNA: TGTGCCAGTACGGTCTCTGGGGCCAACGTCCTGACTTTC.

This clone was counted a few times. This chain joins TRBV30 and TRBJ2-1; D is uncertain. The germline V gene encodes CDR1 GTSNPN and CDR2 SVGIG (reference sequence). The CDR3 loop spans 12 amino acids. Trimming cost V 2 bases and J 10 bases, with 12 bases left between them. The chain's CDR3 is CAWSLGEVEQFF. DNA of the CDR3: TGTGCCTGGAGTCTTGGGGAAGTGGAGCAGTTCTTC.

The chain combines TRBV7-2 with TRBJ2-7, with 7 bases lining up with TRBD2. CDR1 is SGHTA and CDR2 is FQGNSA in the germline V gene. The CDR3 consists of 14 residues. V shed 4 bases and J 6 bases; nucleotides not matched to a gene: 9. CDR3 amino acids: CASSYSGTQGEQYF. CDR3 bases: TGTGCCAGCAGCTACAGCGGGACCCAAGGCGAGCAGTACTTC. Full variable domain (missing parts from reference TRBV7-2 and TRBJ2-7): GAGVSQSPSNKVTEKGKDVELRCDPISGHTALYWYRQSLGQGLEFLIYFQGNSAPDKSGLPSDRFSAERTGGSVSTLTIQRTQQEDSAVYLCASSYSGTQGEQYFGPGTRLTVT.

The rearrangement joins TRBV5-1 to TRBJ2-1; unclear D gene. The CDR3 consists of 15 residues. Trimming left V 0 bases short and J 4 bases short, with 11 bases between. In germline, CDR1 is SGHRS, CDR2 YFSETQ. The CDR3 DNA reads TGCGCCAGCAGCTTGGACCCCCTGGAGTACAATGAGCAGTTCTTC. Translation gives CASSLDPLEYNEQFF.

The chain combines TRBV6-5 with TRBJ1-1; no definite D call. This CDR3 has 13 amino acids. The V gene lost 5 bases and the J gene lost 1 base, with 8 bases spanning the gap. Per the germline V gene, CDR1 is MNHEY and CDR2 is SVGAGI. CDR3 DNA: TGTGCCAGCAGTCTACAAGGGAACACTGAAGCTTTCTTT. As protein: CASSLQGNTEAFF.

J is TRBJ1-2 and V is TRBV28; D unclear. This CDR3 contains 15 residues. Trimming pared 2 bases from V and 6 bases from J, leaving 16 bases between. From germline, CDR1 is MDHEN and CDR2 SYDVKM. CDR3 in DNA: TGTGCCAGCAGTTTAGAGGGCCCCCCGGGCGATGGCTACACCTTC. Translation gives CASSLEGPPGDGYTF.

The CDR3 spells CASSLRAGGLVSSSGELFF. In nucleotides, the CDR3 is TGTGCCAGCAGCTTAAGAGCGGGAGGGCTCGTTTCTAGCTCCGGGGAGCTGTTTTTT. The chain carries TRBV7-2 and TRBJ2-2; TRBD2 agrees at 10 bases. V lost 2 bases, J lost 6 bases, and 15 bases stayed unmatched. Germline CDR1 SGHTA, CDR2 FQGNSA. The CDR3 extends over 19 amino acids.

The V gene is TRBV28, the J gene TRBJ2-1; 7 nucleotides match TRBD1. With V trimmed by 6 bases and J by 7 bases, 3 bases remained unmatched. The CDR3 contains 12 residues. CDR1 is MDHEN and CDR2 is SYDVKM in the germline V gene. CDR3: CASRQGWNEQFF. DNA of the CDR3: TGTGCCAGCAGACAGGGGTGGAATGAGCAGTTCTTC.

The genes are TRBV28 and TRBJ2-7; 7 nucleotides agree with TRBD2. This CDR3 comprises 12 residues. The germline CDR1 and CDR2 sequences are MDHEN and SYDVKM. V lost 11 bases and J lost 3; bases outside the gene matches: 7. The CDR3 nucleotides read TGTGCCGCCCGGGACTATGGCTACGAGCAGTACTTC. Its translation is CAARDYGYEQYF. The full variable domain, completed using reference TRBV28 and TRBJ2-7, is DVKVTQSSRYLVKRTGEKVFLECVQDMDHENMFWYRQDPGLGLRLIYFSYDVKMKEKGDIPEGYSVSREKKERFSLILESASTNQTSMYLCAARDYGYEQYFGPGTRLTVT.

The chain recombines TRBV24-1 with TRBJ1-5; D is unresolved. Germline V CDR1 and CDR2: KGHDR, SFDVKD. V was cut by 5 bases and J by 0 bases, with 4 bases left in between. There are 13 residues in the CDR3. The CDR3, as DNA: TGTGCCACCAGTGGCACTAGCAATCAGCCCCAGCATTTT. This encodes CATSGTSNQPQHF.

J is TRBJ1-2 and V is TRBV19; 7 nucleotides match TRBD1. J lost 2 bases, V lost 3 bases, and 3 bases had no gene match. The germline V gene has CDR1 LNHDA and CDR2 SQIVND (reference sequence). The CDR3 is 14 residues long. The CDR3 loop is CASSIGGQNYGYTF. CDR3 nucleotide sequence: TGTGCCAGTAGTATCGGGGGACAGAACTATGGCTACACCTTC. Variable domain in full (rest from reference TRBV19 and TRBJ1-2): DGGITQSPKYLFRKEGQNVTLSCEQNLNHDAMYWYRQDPGQGLRLIYYSQIVNDFQKGDIAEGYSVSREKKESFPLTVTSAQKNPTAFYLCASSIGGQNYGYTFGSGTRLTVV.

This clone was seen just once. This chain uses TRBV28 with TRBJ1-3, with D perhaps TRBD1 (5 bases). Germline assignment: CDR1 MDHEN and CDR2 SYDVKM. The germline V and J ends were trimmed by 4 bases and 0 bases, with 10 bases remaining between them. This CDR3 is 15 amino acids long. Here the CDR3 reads CASSYDSSSGNTIYF. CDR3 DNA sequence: TGTGCCAGCAGTTACGACAGCTCCTCTGGAAACACCATATATTTT.

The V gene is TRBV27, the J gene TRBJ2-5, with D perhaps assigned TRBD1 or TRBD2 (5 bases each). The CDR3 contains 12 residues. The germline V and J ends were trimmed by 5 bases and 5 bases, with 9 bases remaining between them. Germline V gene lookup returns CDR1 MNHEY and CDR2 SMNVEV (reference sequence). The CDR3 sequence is CASSLEGETQYF. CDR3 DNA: TGTGCCAGCAGTCTAGAGGGGGAGACCCAGTACTTC.

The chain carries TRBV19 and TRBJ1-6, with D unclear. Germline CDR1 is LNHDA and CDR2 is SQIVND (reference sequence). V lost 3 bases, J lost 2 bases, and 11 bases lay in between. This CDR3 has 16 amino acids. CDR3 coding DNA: TGTGCCAGTAGTATCGCTCTAACCGCCTATAATTCACCCCTCCACTTT. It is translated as CASSIALTAYNSPLHF.